The 7 T cell receptor beta chains reported below all come from one sample, sequenced in a study of cytomegalovirus exposure and HLA in healthy donors. In the PCR, 60 Vbeta and 13 Jbeta primers were used. Clones were read by immunoSEQ multiplex PCR, and TCRdb kept only the in-frame ones, dropping some. This repertoire comprises 110,000 to 150,000 clones; its ten largest clones make up under 2.5%. The sequencing sample was made of PBMCs. Every receptor here comes from a young woman in good health and CMV-seronegative.

CDR3 DNA sequence: TGTGCCAGCAGCCGCGGCAGAGTACCGACCTCCTACGAGCAGTACTTC. Its protein is CASSRGRVPTSYEQYF. The chain couples TRBV14 to TRBJ2-7, with D hard to call. V gave up 4 bases and J gave up 0 bases, with 16 bases separating them. The V gene's germline CDR1 is SGHDN and CDR2 FVKESK. The length of the CDR3 is 16 residues.

The CDR3 DNA is TGTGCCAGCAGCTTTCAACAGGGTACTGAGCAGTTCTTC. It encodes CASSFQQGTEQFF. The chain links TRBV7-2 to TRBJ2-1; possible D gene TRBD1, 6 bases. Looked up from germline, CDR1 is SGHTA and CDR2 is FQGNSA. V gave up 3 bases and J gave up 9 bases, with 12 bases separating them. CDR3 length: 13 amino acids.

The V call is TRBV4-3, the J call TRBJ1-5; maybe TRBD1 (5 bases). V was cut by 1 base and J by 3 bases, with 16 bases left in between. This CDR3 comprises 17 residues. Germline V lookup: CDR1 LGHNA, CDR2 YSLEER. This CDR3 reads CASSQVAGGDANQPQHF. For the CDR3, the DNA is TGCGCCAGCAGCCAAGTGGCGGGGGGAGATGCCAATCAGCCCCAGCATTTT.

The chain couples TRBV7-2 to TRBJ1-5; D remains ambiguous. Trimming left V 1 base short and J 7 bases short, with 14 bases between. CDR3 size: 15 residues. Germline-derived CDR1 and CDR2 are SGHTA and FQGNSA. CDR3 amino acids: CASSLVRDVEQPQHF. In DNA, the CDR3 is TGTGCCAGCAGCTTAGTGCGGGATGTGGAGCAGCCCCAGCATTTT. Full variable domain (remainder filled in from reference TRBV7-2 and TRBJ1-5): GAGVSQSPSNKVTEKGKDVELRCDPISGHTALYWYRQSLGQGLEFLIYFQGNSAPDKSGLPSDRFSAERTGGSVSTLTIQRTQQEDSAVYLCASSLVRDVEQPQHFGDGTRLSIL.

The genes are TRBV6-4 and TRBJ1-2; tentative D call: TRBD1 (6 bases). V was trimmed by 0 bases and J by 4 bases, leaving 9 bases between them. Germline values: CDR1 MRHNA, CDR2 SNTAGT. The CDR3 length is 14 residues. CDR3 in amino acids: CASSDSDRSYGYTF. In nucleotides, the CDR3 is TGTGCCAGCAGTGACTCAGACAGGAGCTATGGCTACACCTTC.

This rearrangement joins TRBV2 to TRBJ1-2, with TRBD1 identical over 8 bases. Germline V gives CDR1 SNHLY, CDR2 FYNNEI. With 4 bases clipped from V and 4 bases from J, the junction kept 8 bases outside the gene matches. This CDR3 has 15 residues. CDR3 region: CASSAEGQGFYGYTF. Written as DNA, the CDR3 is TGTGCCAGCAGTGCTGAAGGACAGGGATTCTATGGCTACACCTTC.

The chain links TRBV30 to TRBJ2-3; TRBD1 agrees at 7 bases. The CDR3 contains 12 residues. The germline V gene encodes CDR1 GTSNPN and CDR2 SVGIG (reference sequence). Losses at the gene ends were 7 bases for V and 4 bases for J; bases not matched to a gene: 5. The CDR3 loop reads CALKGAADTQYF. CDR3 bases: TGTGCCTTGAAGGGGGCAGCAGATACGCAGTATTTT.